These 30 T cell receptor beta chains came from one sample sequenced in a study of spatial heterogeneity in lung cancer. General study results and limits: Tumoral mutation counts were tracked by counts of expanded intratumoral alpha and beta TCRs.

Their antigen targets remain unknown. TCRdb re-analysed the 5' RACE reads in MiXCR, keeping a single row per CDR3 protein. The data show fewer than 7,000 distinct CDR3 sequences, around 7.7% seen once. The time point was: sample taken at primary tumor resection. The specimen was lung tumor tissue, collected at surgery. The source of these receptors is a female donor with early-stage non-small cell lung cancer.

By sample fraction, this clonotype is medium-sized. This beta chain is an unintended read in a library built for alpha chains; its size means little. CDR3 region: CASSFGGGASTGELFF. The CDR3 nucleotides are TGTGCCAGCAGCTTTGGCGGGGGCGCGTCCACCGGGGAGCTGTTTTTT. The chain joins TRBV7-2 to TRBJ2-2, with a weak D call TRBD2 (7 bases). CDR1 is SGHTA and CDR2 is FQGNSA in the germline V gene. The ends were cut back, 3 bases at V and 4 bases at J, with 15 bases in the middle. The CDR3 is 16 residues long.

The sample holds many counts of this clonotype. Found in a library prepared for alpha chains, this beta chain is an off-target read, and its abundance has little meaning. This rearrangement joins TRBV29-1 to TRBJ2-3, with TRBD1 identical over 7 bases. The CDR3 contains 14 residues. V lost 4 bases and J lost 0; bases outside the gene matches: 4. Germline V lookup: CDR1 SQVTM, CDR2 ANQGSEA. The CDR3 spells CSVGGQDSTDTQYF. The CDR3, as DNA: TGCAGCGTTGGTGGACAGGACAGCACAGATACGCAGTATTTT.

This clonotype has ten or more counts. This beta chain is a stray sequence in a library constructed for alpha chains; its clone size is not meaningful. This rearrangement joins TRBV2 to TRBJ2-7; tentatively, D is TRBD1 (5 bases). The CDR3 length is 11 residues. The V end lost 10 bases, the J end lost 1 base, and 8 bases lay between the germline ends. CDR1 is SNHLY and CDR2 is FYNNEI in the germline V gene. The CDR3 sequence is CAIGHSYEQYF. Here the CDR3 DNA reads TGTGCCATAGGACATTCCTACGAGCAGTACTTC.

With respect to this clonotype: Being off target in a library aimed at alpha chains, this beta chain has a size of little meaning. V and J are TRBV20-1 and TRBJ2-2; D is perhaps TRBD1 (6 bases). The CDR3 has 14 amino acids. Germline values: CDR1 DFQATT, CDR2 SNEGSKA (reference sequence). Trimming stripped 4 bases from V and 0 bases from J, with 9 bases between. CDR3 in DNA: TGCAGTGCTATCCGACAGGCGAACACCGGGGAGCTGTTTTTT. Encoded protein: CSAIRQANTGELFF.

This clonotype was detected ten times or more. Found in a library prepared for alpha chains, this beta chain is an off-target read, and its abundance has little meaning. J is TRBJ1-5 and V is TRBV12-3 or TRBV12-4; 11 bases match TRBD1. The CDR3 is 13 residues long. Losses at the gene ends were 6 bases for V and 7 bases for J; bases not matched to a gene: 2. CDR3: CASRGQGDQPQHF. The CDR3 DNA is TGTGCCAGCAGGGGACAGGGGGACCAGCCCCAGCATTTT.

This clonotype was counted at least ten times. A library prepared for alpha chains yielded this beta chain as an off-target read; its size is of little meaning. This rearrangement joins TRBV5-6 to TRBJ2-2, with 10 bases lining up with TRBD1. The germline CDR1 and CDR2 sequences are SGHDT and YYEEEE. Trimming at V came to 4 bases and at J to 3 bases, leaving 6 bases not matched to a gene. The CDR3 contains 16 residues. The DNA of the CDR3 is TGTGCCAGCAGCGAGACAGGGGGCGTAGACACCGGGGAGCTGTTTTTT. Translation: CASSETGGVDTGELFF.

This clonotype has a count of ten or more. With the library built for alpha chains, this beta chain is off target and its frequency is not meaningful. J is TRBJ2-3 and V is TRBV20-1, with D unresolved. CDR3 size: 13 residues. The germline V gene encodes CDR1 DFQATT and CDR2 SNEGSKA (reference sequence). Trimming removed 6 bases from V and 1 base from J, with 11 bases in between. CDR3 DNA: TGCAGTGCCATGCAGCGCGGCACAGATACGCAGTATTTT. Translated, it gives CSAMQRGTDTQYF.

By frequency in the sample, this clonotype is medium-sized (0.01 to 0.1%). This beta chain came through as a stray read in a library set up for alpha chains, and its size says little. The CDR3 loop is CASSPTGQGIYSPLHF. The CDR3 DNA follows: TGTGCCAGCAGTCCCACGGGACAGGGAATTTATTCACCCCTCCACTTT. The chain is built from TRBV6-5 and TRBJ1-6; 9 nucleotides line up with TRBD1. V shed 5 bases and J 8 bases; nucleotides not matched to a gene: 10. From germline, CDR1 is MNHEY and CDR2 SVGAGI. CDR3 length: 16 residues.

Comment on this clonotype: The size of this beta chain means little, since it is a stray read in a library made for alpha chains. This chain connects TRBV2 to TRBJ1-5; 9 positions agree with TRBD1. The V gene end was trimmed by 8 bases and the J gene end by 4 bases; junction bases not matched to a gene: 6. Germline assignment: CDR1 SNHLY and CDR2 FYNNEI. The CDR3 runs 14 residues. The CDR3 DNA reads TGTGCCAGCCAGACAGGGACAGGGAATCAGCCCCAGCATTTT. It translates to CASQTGTGNQPQHF.

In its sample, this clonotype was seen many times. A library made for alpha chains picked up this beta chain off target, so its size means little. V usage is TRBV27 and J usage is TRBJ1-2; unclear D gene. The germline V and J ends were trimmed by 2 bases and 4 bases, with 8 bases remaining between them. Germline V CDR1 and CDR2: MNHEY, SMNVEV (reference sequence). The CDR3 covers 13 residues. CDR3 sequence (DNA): TGTGCCAGCAGTTTAAGCGGGGTCTATGGCTACACCTTC. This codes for CASSLSGVYGYTF.

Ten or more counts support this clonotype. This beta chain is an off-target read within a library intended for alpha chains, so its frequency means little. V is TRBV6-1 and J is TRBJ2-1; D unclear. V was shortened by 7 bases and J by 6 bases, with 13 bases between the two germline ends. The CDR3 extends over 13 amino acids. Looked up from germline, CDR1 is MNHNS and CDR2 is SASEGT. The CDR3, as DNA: TGTGCCAGCACCCCCCGTTGGGGCAATGAGCAGTTCTTC. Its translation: CASTPRWGNEQFF.

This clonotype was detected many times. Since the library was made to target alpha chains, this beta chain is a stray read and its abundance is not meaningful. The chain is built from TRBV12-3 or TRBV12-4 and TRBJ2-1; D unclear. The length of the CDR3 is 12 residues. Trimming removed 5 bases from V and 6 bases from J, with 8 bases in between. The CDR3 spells CASSRPSNEQFF. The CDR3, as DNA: TGTGCCAGCAGTCGACCCAGCAATGAGCAGTTCTTC.

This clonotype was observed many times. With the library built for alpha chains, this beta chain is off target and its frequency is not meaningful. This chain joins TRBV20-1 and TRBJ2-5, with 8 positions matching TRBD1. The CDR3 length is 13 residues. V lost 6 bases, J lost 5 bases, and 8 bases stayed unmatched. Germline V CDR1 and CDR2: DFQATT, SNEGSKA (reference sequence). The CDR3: CSAPGQVGETQYF. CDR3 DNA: TGCAGTGCGCCGGGACAGGTGGGGGAGACCCAGTACTTC.

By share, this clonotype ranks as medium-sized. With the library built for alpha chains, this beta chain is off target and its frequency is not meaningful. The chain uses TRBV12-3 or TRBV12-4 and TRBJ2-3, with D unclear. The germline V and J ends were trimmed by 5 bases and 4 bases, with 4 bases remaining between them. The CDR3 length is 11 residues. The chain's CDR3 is CASSPSDTQYF. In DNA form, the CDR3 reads TGTGCCAGCAGTCCCTCAGATACGCAGTATTTT.

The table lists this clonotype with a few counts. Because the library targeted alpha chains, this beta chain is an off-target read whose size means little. The DNA for the CDR3 is TGCGCCAGCAGTTCGGGACTAGCGGGGCGCGCGGAGACCCAGTACTTC. This sequence encodes CASSSGLAGRAETQYF. J is TRBJ2-5 and V is TRBV5-1; 13 nucleotides line up with TRBD2. With 5 bases clipped from V and 5 bases from J, the junction kept 9 bases outside the gene matches. This CDR3 has 16 amino acids. Germline CDR1 is SGHRS and CDR2 is YFSETQ.

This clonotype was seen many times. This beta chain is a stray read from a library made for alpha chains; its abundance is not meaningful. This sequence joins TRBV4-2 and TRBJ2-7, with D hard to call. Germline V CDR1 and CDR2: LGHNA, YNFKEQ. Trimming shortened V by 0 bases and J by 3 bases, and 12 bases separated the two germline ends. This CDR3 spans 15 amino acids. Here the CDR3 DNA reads TGTGCCAGCAGCCAAGAGTCTGATATTTACTACGAGCAGTACTTC. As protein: CASSQESDIYYEQYF.

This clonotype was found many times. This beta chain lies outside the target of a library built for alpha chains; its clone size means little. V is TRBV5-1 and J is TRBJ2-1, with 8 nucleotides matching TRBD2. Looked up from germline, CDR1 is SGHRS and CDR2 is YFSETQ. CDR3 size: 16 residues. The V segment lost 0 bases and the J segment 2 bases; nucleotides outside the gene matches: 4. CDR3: CASSLAGLATYNEQFF. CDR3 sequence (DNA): TGCGCCAGCAGCTTGGCCGGACTAGCCACCTACAATGAGCAGTTCTTC.

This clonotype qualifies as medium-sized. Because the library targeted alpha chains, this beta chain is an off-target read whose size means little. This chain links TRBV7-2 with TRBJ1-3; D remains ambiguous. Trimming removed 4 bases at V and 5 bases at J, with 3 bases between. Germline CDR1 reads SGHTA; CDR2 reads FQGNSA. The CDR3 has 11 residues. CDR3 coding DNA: TGTGCCAGCAGCTCCCGAAACACCATATATTTT. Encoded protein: CASSSRNTIYF.

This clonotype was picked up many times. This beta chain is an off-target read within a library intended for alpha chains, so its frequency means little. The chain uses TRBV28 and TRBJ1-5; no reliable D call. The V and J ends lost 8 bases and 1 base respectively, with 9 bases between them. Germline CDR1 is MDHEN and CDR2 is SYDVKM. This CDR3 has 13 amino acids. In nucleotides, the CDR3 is TGTGCCAGCTCGCGGCTGAGCAATCAGCCCCAGCATTTT. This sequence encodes CASSRLSNQPQHF.

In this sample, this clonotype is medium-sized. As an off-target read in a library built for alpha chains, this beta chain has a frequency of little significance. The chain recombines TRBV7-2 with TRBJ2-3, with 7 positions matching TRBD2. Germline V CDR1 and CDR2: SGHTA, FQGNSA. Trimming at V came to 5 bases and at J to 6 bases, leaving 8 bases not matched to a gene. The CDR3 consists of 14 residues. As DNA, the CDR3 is TGTGCCAGCAGCCCCGGACTAGTCGGGGATACGCAGTATTTT. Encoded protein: CASSPGLVGDTQYF.

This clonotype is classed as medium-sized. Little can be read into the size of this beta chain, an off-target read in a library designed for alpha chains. This chain's CDR3 is CASSSGTSTDTQYF. For the CDR3, the DNA is TGTGCCAGCAGTTCCGGGACTAGCACAGATACGCAGTATTTT. The chain combines TRBV5-6 with TRBJ2-3; a possible D gene is TRBD2 (6 bases). V was clipped by 5 bases and J by 0 bases, with 10 bases between them. Germline CDR1 is SGHDT and CDR2 is YYEEEE. The CDR3 sequence is 14 residues long.

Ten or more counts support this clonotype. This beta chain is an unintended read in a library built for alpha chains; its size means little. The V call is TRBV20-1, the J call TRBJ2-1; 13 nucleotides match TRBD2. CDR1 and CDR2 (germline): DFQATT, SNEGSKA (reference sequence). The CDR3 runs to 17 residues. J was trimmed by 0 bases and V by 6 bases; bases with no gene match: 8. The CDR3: CSALGLAGTRSYNEQFF. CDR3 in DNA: TGCAGTGCCCTGGGACTAGCGGGAACCCGCTCCTACAATGAGCAGTTCTTC.

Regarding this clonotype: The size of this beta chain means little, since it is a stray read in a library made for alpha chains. CDR3 residues: CASSEAPNTIYF. CDR3 DNA: TGTGCCAGCAGTGAAGCACCGAACACCATATATTTT. The chain has TRBV2 and TRBJ1-3; D is undetermined. The CDR3 loop spans 12 amino acids. Germline V lookup: CDR1 SNHLY, CDR2 FYNNEI. Trimming removed 0 bases from V and 7 bases from J, with 4 bases in between.

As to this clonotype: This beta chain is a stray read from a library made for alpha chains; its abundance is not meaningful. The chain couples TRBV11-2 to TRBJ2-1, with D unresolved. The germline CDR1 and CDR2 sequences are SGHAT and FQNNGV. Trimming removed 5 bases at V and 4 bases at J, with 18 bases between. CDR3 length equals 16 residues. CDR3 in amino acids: CASSPTGSLIYNEQFF. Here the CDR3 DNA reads TGTGCCAGCAGCCCAACGGGCTCGCTCATTTACAATGAGCAGTTCTTC. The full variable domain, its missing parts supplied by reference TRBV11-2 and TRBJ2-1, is EAGVAQSPRYKIIEKRQSVAFWCNPISGHATLYWYQQILGQGPKLLIQFQNNGVVDDSQLPKDRFSAERLKGVDSTLKIQPAKLEDSAVYLCASSPTGSLIYNEQFFGPGTRLTVL.

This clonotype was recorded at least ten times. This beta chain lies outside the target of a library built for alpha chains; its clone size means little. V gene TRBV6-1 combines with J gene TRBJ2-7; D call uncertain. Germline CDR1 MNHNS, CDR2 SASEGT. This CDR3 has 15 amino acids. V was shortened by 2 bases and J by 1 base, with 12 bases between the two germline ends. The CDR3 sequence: CASSESLDQSYEQYF. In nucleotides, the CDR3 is TGTGCCAGCAGTGAATCCCTCGACCAATCCTACGAGCAGTACTTC.

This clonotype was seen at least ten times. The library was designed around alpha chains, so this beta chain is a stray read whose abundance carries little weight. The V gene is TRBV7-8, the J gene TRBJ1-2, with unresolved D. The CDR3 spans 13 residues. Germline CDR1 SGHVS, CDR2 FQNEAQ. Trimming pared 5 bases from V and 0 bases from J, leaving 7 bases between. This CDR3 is CASSPRANYGYTF. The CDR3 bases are TGTGCCAGCAGCCCGCGAGCTAACTATGGCTACACCTTC.

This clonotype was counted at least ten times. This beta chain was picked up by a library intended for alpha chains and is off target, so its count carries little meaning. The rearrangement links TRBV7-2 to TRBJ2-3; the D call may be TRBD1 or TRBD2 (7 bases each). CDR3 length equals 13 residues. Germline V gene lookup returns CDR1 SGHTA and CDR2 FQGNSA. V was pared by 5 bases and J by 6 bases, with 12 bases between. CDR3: CASSRQGGDTQYF. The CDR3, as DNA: TGTGCCAGCAGCCGACAGGGAGGGGATACGCAGTATTTT.

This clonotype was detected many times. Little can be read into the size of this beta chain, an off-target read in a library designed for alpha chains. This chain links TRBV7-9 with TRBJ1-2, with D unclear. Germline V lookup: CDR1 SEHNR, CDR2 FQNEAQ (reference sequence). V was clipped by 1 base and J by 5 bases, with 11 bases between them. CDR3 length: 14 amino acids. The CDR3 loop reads CASSLEGLFYGYTF. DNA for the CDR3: TGTGCCAGCAGCTTAGAAGGACTGTTTTATGGCTACACCTTC.

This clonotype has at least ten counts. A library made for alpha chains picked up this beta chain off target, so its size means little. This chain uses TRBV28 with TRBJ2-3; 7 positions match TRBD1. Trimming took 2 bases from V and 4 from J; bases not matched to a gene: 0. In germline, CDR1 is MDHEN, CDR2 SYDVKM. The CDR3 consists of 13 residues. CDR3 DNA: TGTGCCAGCAGTTTACAGGGGGCAGATACGCAGTATTTT. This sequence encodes CASSLQGADTQYF.

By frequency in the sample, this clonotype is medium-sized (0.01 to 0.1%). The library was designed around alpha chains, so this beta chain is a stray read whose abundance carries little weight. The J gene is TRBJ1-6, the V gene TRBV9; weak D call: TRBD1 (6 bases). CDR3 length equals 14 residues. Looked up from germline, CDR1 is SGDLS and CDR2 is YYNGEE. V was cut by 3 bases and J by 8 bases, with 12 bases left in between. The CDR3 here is CASSEQGNDSPLHF. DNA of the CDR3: TGTGCCAGCAGCGAACAGGGTAATGATTCACCCCTCCACTTT.